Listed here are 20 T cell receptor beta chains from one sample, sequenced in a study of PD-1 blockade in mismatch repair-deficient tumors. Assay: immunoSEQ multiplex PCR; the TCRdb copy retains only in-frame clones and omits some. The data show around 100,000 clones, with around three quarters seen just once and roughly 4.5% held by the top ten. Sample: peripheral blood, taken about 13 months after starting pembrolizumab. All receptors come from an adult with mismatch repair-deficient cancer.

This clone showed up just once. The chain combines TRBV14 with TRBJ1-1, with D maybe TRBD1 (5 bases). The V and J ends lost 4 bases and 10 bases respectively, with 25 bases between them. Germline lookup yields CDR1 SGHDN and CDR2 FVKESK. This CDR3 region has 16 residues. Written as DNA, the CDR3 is TGTGCCAGCAGCCCTATGGGGGGACGGTTGAGAGGAGTAGCTTTCTTT. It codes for CASSPMGGRLRGVAFF.

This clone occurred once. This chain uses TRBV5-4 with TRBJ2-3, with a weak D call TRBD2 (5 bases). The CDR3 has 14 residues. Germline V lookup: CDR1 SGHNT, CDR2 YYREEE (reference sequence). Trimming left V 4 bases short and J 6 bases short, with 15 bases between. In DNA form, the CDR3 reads TGTGCCAGCAGCAACCTGGGAGTGTCCGATACGCAGTATTTT. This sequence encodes CASSNLGVSDTQYF.

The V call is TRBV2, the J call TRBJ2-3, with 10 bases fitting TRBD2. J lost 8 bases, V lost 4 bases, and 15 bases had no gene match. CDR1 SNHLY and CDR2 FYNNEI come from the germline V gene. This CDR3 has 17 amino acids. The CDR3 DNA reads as TGTGCCAGCAGTGTGGTGACTAGCGGGTCCTTGGGAGGTACGCAGTATTTT. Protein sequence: CASSVVTSGSLGGTQYF.

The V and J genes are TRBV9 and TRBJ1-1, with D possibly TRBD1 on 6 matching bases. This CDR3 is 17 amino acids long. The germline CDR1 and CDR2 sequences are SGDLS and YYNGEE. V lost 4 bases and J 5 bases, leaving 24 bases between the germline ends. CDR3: CASSPGGGAVWATEAFF. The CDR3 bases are TGTGCCAGCAGCCCAGGCGGGGGGGCAGTGTGGGCGACTGAAGCTTTCTTT.

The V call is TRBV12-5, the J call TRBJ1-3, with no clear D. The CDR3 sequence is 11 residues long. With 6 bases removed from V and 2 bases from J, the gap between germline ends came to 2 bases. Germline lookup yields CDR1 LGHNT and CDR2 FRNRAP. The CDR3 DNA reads TGTGCTAGTGGAACTGGAAACACCATATATTTT. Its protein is CASGTGNTIYF.

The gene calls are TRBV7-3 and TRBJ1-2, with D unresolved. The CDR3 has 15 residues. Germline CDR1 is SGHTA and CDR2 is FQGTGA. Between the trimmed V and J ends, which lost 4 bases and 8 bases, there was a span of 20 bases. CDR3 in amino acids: CASSSNPIGRKGYTF. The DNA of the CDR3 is TGTGCCAGCAGCTCCAACCCTATAGGTCGGAAGGGCTACACCTTC.

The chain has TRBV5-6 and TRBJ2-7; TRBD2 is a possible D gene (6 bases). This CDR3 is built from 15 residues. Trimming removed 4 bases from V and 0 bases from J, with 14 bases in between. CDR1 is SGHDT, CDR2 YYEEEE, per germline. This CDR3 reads CASSPHFGGSYEQYF. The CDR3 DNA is TGTGCCAGCAGCCCCCACTTCGGGGGCTCCTACGAGCAGTACTTC.

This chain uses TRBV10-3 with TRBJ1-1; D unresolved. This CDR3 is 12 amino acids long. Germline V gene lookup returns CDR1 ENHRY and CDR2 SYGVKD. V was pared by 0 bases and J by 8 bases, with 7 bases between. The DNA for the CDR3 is TGTGCCATCAGTGAGTCTGACGGAGAAGCTTTCTTT. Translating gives CAISESDGEAFF.

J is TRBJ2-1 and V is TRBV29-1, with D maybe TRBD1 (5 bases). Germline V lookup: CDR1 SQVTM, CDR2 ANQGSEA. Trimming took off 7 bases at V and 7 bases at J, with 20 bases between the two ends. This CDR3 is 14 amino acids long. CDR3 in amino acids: CSADSRLQGNEQFF. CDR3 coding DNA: TGCAGCGCTGATTCGCGGCTGCAGGGTAATGAGCAGTTCTTC.

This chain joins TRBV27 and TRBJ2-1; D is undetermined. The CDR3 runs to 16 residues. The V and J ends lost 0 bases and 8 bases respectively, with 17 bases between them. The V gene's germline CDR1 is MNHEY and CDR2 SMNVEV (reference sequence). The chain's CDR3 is CASSLSSPRISDEQFF. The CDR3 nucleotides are TGTGCCAGCAGTTTATCTAGCCCCCGTATTTCTGATGAGCAGTTCTTC.

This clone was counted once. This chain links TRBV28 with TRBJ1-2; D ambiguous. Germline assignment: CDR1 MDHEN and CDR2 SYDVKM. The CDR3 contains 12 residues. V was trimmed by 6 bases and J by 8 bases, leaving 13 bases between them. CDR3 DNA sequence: TGTGCCAGCAGCTCCCCCCAGTTGGGCTACACCTTC. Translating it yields CASSSPQLGYTF.

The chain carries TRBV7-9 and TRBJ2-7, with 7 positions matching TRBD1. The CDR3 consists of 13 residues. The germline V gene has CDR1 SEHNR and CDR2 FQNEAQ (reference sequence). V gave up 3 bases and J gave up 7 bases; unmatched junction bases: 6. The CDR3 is CASSFQGVREQYF. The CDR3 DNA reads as TGTGCCAGCAGCTTCCAGGGGGTGAGAGAGCAGTACTTC. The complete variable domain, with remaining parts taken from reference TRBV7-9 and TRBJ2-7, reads DTGVSQNPRHKITKRGQNVTFRCDPISEHNRLYWYRQTLGQGPEFLTYFQNEAQLEKSRLLSDRFSAERPKGSFSTLEIQRTEQGDSAMYLCASSFQGVREQYFGPGTRLTVT.

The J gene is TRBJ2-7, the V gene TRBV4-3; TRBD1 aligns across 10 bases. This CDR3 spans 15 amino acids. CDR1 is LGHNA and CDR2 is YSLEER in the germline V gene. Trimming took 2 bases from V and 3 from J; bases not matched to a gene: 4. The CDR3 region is CASSQTGQGIYEQYF. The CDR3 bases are TGCGCCAGCAGCCAAACGGGACAGGGGATCTACGAGCAGTACTTC.

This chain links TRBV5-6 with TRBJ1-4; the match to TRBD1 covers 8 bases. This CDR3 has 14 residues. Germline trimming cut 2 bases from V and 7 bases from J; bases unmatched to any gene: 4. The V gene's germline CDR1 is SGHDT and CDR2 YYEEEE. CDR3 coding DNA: TGTGCCAGCAGCTTTGGACAGGGTACTGAAAAACTGTTTTTT. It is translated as CASSFGQGTEKLFF.

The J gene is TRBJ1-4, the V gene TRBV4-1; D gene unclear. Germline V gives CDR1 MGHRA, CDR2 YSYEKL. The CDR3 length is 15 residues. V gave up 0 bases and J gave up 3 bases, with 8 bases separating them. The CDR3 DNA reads TGCGCCAGCAGCCAAGAGGGGATCCCTAATGAAAAACTGTTTTTT. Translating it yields CASSQEGIPNEKLFF.

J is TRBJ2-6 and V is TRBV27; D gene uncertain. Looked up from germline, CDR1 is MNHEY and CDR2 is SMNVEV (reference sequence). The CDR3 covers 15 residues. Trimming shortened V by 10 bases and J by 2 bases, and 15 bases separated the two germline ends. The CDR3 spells CATTDSGAGANVLTF. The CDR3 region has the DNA TGTGCCACCACGGATTCTGGGGCTGGGGCCAACGTCCTGACTTTC.

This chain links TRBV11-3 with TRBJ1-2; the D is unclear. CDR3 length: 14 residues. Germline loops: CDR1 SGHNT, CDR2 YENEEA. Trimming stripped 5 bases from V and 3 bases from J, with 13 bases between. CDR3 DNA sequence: TGTGCCAGCAGCCCCTCCGGATTGGACTATGGCTACACCTTC. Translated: CASSPSGLDYGYTF.

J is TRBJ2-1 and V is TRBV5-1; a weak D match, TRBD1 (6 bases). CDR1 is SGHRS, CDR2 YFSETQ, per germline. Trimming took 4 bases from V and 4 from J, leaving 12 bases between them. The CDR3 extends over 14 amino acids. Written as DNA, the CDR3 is TGCGCCAGCAGCCAAGGGGGTAATTACAATGAGCAGTTCTTC. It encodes CASSQGGNYNEQFF.

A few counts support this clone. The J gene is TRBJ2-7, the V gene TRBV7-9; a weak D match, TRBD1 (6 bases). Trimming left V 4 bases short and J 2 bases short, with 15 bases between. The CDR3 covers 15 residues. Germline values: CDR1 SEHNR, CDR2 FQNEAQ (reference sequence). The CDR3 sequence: CASSYGRGSTYEQYF. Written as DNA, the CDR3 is TGTGCCAGCAGCTATGGTAGGGGGTCTACCTACGAGCAGTACTTC.

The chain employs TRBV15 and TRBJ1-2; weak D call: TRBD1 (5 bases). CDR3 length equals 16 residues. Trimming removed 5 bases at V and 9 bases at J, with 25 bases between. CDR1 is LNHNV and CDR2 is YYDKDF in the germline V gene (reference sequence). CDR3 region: CATSPRGRGWDHSYTF. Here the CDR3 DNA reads TGTGCCACCAGCCCCCGCGGGAGGGGCTGGGACCATAGCTACACCTTC. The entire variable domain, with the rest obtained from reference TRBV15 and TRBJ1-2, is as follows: DAMVIQNPRYQVTQFGKPVTLSCSQTLNHNVMYWYQQKSSQAPKLLFHYYDKDFNNEADTPDNFQSRRPNTSFCFLDIRSPGLGDTAMYLCATSPRGRGWDHSYTFGSGTRLTVV.